These 12 T cell receptor beta chains share one sample of origin, sequenced in a study of blood T cell repertoires in COVID-19. Sequenced by immunoSEQ multiplex PCR; TCRdb stores in-frame clones only, minus some. This sample has about 230,000 clones, with 65% to 90% found just once. Sequencing used peripheral blood. Receptor source: a middle-aged man with COVID-19, enrolled during active disease.

The chain recombines TRBV2 with TRBJ1-1; TRBD1 matches 8 bases. Trimming removed 6 bases from V and 0 bases from J; junction bases left unmatched: 6. Germline V CDR1 and CDR2: SNHLY, FYNNEI. This CDR3 has 15 amino acids. CDR3 sequence (DNA): TGTGCCAGCAGAATGCGGACAGGGATGAACACTGAAGCTTTCTTT. It encodes CASRMRTGMNTEAFF.

The V and J genes are TRBV19 and TRBJ2-1, with D possibly matching TRBD1 (6 bases). Looked up from germline, CDR1 is LNHDA and CDR2 is SQIVND (reference sequence). There are 14 residues in the CDR3. With 6 bases removed from V and 1 base from J, the gap between germline ends came to 10 bases. CDR3 region: CASRRDKSYNEQFF. The CDR3 DNA is TGTGCCAGTAGAAGGGACAAATCCTACAATGAGCAGTTCTTC.

Only one count was recorded for this clone. The rearrangement links TRBV7-2 to TRBJ2-5; 10 bases match TRBD1. Losses at the gene ends were 8 bases for V and 3 bases for J; bases not matched to a gene: 6. Germline lookup yields CDR1 SGHTA and CDR2 FQGNSA. The CDR3 runs 14 residues. The CDR3 reads CASVTGTGEETQYF. The DNA of the CDR3 is TGTGCCAGCGTAACCGGGACAGGGGAAGAGACCCAGTACTTC.

V gene TRBV4-1 combines with J gene TRBJ2-5; 9 bases fit TRBD2. CDR1 is MGHRA, CDR2 YSYEKL, per germline. The ends lost 2 bases at V and 5 bases at J; junction bases unmatched: 12. The CDR3 is made up of 17 amino acids. CDR3 protein: CASSQRTSGSSGETQYF. As DNA, the CDR3 is TGCGCCAGCAGCCAACGAACTAGCGGGTCCTCTGGGGAGACCCAGTACTTC.

The sample holds a few counts of this clone. The chain carries TRBV13 and TRBJ2-7, with 10 bases fitting TRBD1. V trimming: 5 bases; J trimming: 5 bases; junction bases outside the gene matches: 9. Looked up from germline, CDR1 is PRHDT and CDR2 is FYEKMQ (reference sequence). There are 15 residues in the CDR3. In DNA form, the CDR3 reads TGTGCCAGCAGCAGACCGGGACAGGGGAGCGACGAGCAGTACTTC. Translated: CASSRPGQGSDEQYF.

The V call is TRBV7-3, the J call TRBJ2-7, with TRBD2 as a possible D gene (6 bases). This CDR3 has 13 residues. The germline V gene has CDR1 SGHTA and CDR2 FQGTGA. V shed 0 bases and J shed 7 bases, with 10 bases lying between them. In DNA, the CDR3 is TGTGCCAGCAGCTTAACATGGCGGGAAGAGCAGTACTTC. It encodes CASSLTWREEQYF.

J is TRBJ2-7 and V is TRBV3-1 (or the pseudogene TRBV3-2); TRBD1 matches at 12 bases. The germline V gene has CDR1 LGHDT and CDR2 YNNKEL (reference sequence). With V trimmed by 2 bases and J by 1 base, 6 bases remained unmatched. The CDR3 runs 17 residues. For the CDR3, the DNA is TGTGCCAGCAGCCAACCCCGGGACAGGGGGCTTTCCTACGAGCAGTACTTC. Translating it yields CASSQPRDRGLSYEQYF.

The rearrangement links TRBV19 to TRBJ1-1; TRBD1 aligns across 9 bases. The CDR3 spans 19 residues. The germline gives CDR1 LNHDA, CDR2 SQIVND (reference sequence). V trimming: 3 bases; J trimming: 0 bases; junction bases outside the gene matches: 14. This CDR3 reads CASSIRTGASPSMNTEAFF. The DNA of the CDR3 is TGTGCCAGTAGTATCCGGACAGGGGCCTCCCCTTCTATGAACACTGAAGCTTTCTTT.

This chain joins TRBV5-5 and TRBJ1-5, with TRBD1 identical over 8 bases. V lost 3 bases to trimming and J lost 6 bases; unmatched junction nucleotides: 8. Germline V CDR1 and CDR2: SGHKS, YYEKEE (reference sequence). The CDR3 runs to 15 residues. CDR3 DNA sequence: TGTGCCAGCAGCTCAAACCGGGACAGGAGTCAGCCCCAGCATTTT. Translation: CASSSNRDRSQPQHF.

The chain has TRBV30 and TRBJ2-2; no clear D gene. The germline CDR1 and CDR2 sequences are GTSNPN and SVGIG (reference sequence). V gave up 1 base and J gave up 4 bases, with 10 bases separating them. The CDR3 is made up of 14 amino acids. The CDR3 nucleotides read TGTGCCTGGAGTGATCTACGCGGCACCGGGGAGCTGTTTTTT. This encodes CAWSDLRGTGELFF. The full variable domain, completed using reference TRBV30 and TRBJ2-2, is SQTIHQWPATLVQPVGSPLSLECTVEGTSNPNLYWYRQAAGRGLQLLFYSVGIGQISSEVPQNLSASRPQDRQFILSSKKLLLSDSGFYLCAWSDLRGTGELFFGEGSRLTVL.

J is TRBJ2-2 and V is TRBV3-1 (or the pseudogene TRBV3-2); possibly TRBD2 for D (6 bases). V dropped 0 bases and J dropped 1 base, with 12 bases sitting between them. Germline V gene lookup returns CDR1 LGHDT and CDR2 YNNKEL (reference sequence). This CDR3 is built from 17 residues. This chain's CDR3 is CASSQETGGLNTGELFF. The CDR3 DNA reads TGTGCCAGCAGCCAAGAAACCGGGGGACTGAACACCGGGGAGCTGTTTTTT.

V gene TRBV27 combines with J gene TRBJ2-5; the D gene is possibly TRBD1 (6 bases). Trimming stripped 6 bases from V and 0 bases from J, with 8 bases between. Germline CDR1 reads MNHEY; CDR2 reads SMNVEV (reference sequence). The CDR3 totals 13 residues. The CDR3 protein is CASRGGYQETQYF. CDR3 DNA sequence: TGTGCCAGCAGAGGGGGATACCAAGAGACCCAGTACTTC.